The 11 T cell receptor beta chains reported below all come from one sample, sequenced in a study of T-cell reconstitution after alpha-beta-depleted transplantation in children. This sample's TCRbeta library carried unique molecular identifier barcodes. MiXCR was run by TCRdb on the PCR reads, yielding one entry per CDR3 protein. The data hold hundreds of thousands of distinct CDR3 sequences, with about 16% observed a single time. Source: PBMCs, mostly from graft donor cells, taken 360 days after TCRalphabeta/CD19-depleted stem cell transplant. Receptors originate from a male patient aged 2 to 10 who had a stem cell transplant for acute lymphoblastic leukemia, so the T cells may come from the graft donor.

The genes are TRBV20-1 and TRBJ2-7, with D unclear. Germline lookup yields CDR1 DFQATT and CDR2 SNEGSKA (reference sequence). The CDR3 spans 13 residues. Trimming took off 4 bases at V and 0 bases at J, with 10 bases between the two ends. The CDR3 sequence: CSAKGRSSYEQYF. The CDR3 coding sequence is TGCAGTGCTAAGGGTCGCAGCTCCTACGAGCAGTACTTC.

The chain uses TRBV3-1 and TRBJ2-2; D may match TRBD1 or TRBD2 (5 bases each). This CDR3 is 14 amino acids long. Germline V CDR1 and CDR2: LGHDT, YNNKEL (reference sequence). Trimming stripped 5 bases from V and 7 bases from J, with 14 bases between. CDR3 region: CASSKGELGGELFF. CDR3 coding DNA: TGTGCCAGCAGCAAAGGGGAGTTGGGCGGGGAGCTGTTTTTT.

This clonotype was seen only a few times. The J gene is TRBJ2-7, the V gene TRBV20-1; 10 bases line up with TRBD2. The germline gives CDR1 DFQATT, CDR2 SNEGSKA (reference sequence). The V gene end was trimmed by 6 bases and the J gene end by 5 bases; junction bases not matched to a gene: 10. The CDR3 is 14 amino acids. This CDR3 is CSALSSGSKDEQYF. Written as DNA, the CDR3 is TGCAGTGCATTATCTAGCGGGAGTAAGGACGAGCAGTACTTC.

This clonotype appeared a few times. This chain connects TRBV9 to TRBJ1-3; D unclear. Trimming removed 4 bases from V and 4 bases from J, with 15 bases in between. The CDR3 consists of 15 residues. Germline V gene sequence: CDR1 SGDLS, CDR2 YYNGEE. The CDR3 nucleotides read TGTGCCAGCAGCCTTCCCCCGACCGGAGGAAACACCATATATTTT. This sequence encodes CASSLPPTGGNTIYF.

This rearrangement joins TRBV5-1 to TRBJ2-2; D gene unclear. This CDR3 is built from 12 residues. Germline CDR1 and CDR2: SGHRS and YFSETQ. The V end was cut by 8 bases, the J end by 1 base, with 6 bases between. CDR3 nucleotide sequence: TGCGCCAGTCAAGTGAACACCGGGGAGCTGTTTTTT. Translating it yields CASQVNTGELFF.

This clonotype was counted ten times or more. The chain employs TRBV28 and TRBJ2-3, with D perhaps assigned TRBD1 or TRBD2 (5 bases each). CDR1 is MDHEN, CDR2 SYDVKM, per germline. This CDR3 is built from 16 residues. Trimming pared 1 base from V and 3 bases from J, leaving 14 bases between. The CDR3 coding sequence is TGTGCCAGCAGTTTATTACCGGTAGGGGAGACAGATACGCAGTATTTT. Encoded protein: CASSLLPVGETDTQYF.

This clonotype came up a few times. The chain joins TRBV3-1 to TRBJ2-5; D gene unclear. CDR1 and CDR2 from the germline V gene are LGHDT and YNNKEL (reference sequence). Trimming shortened V by 0 bases and J by 1 base, and 9 bases separated the two germline ends. This CDR3 has 15 residues. The CDR3: CASSQDPTVQETQYF. The CDR3 DNA follows: TGTGCCAGCAGCCAAGATCCAACAGTCCAAGAGACCCAGTACTTC.

The gene calls are TRBV28 and TRBJ2-7, with D perhaps being TRBD1 or TRBD2 (5 bases each). The CDR3 runs to 16 residues. The V and J ends lost 5 bases and 2 bases respectively, with 19 bases between them. The germline CDR1 and CDR2 sequences are MDHEN and SYDVKM. The CDR3 loop reads CASSPAPGTRAYEQYF. CDR3 bases: TGTGCCAGCAGTCCCGCCCCCGGGACGCGGGCCTACGAGCAGTACTTC.

This sequence joins TRBV20-1 and TRBJ2-5, with 14 bases lining up with TRBD2. Germline lookup yields CDR1 DFQATT and CDR2 SNEGSKA (reference sequence). The CDR3 has 17 residues. Trimming removed 2 bases from V and 2 bases from J; junction bases left unmatched: 7. CDR3: CSARQTGTSGRQETQYF. The CDR3 coding sequence is TGCAGTGCTAGACAAACCGGGACTAGCGGGAGACAAGAGACCCAGTACTTC.

The table lists this clonotype with a few counts. The V gene is TRBV29-1, the J gene TRBJ1-2, with a possible D match to TRBD1 (5 bases). CDR3 size: 15 residues. V was cut by 4 bases and J by 0 bases, with 15 bases left in between. CDR1 and CDR2 (germline): SQVTM, ANQGSEA. CDR3 in amino acids: CSVGGRQTANYGYTF. As DNA, the CDR3 is TGCAGCGTTGGCGGGCGACAGACAGCTAACTATGGCTACACCTTC.

This clonotype was observed a few times. J is TRBJ2-3 and V is TRBV5-1; D perhaps matches TRBD1 (5 bases). The CDR3 consists of 15 residues. Germline V gene data show CDR1 as SGHRS and CDR2 as YFSETQ. The ends were cut back, 7 bases at V and 1 base at J, with 16 bases in the middle. CDR3 DNA sequence: TGCGCCAGCGAACCATGGGGCACACGCACAGATACGCAGTATTTT. Its protein product is CASEPWGTRTDTQYF.